In its sample, the clone carrying this TCR beta chain was seen a few times. Using immunoSEQ multiplex PCR, the repertoire was profiled, and TCRdb retains in-frame clones only, with some absent. Of 50,000 or so clones listed, 70% to 80% are singletons. The record originates from a study of radiotherapy plus CTLA-4 blockade in lung cancer. Looking at the study overall: Among all patients, 18% showed objective responses, while 30% to 40% had disease control.

This CDR3 spans 12 amino acids. V lost 7 bases to trimming and J lost 5 bases, with 11 bases between them. The germline CDR1 and CDR2 sequences are MDHEN and SYDVKM. Source: peripheral blood, taken from a patient treated with radiotherapy plus ipilimumab. The chain employs TRBV28 and TRBJ1-1; a possible D gene is TRBD1 (5 bases). The receptor was isolated from a human donor with non-small cell lung cancer who had stable disease on radiotherapy plus ipilimumab. The CDR3: CASTLGGTEAFF. The CDR3 nucleotides are TGTGCCAGCACCTTGGGGGGTACTGAAGCTTTCTTT.